The 32 T cell receptor beta chains given below trace back to one sample, sequenced in a study of T cell clones after liver transplantation (dated by TCRdb to between 2018 and 2020). Libraries were made using the immunoSEQ multiplex PCR assay. TCRdb carries this immuneACCESS record with in-frame sequences only. Its versions omit some clonotypes, under half of them owing to an unresolved V gene in the studies checked, with the rest unexplained. This sample lists around 20,000 clones; about 87% were detected once. The ten largest clones capture roughly 13% of the sample. The sample's time point label is to be understood as: pre-transplant. The sequencing here drew on CD8+ T cells from blood, taken before liver transplant. The receptors come from a human donor who received a liver transplant.

The rearrangement links TRBV6-6 to TRBJ1-5; weak D call: TRBD1 (6 bases). V was trimmed by 0 bases and J by 7 bases, leaving 13 bases between them. CDR3 size: 15 residues. In germline, CDR1 is MNHNY, CDR2 SVGAGI (reference sequence). DNA for the CDR3: TGTGCCAGCAGTTACTCGATGGCAGGGGCCCAGCCCCAGCATTTT. The encoded protein is CASSYSMAGAQPQHF.

V and J are TRBV11-2 and TRBJ2-7, with a tentative D call TRBD1 (6 bases). The germline CDR1 and CDR2 sequences are SGHAT and FQNNGV. Trimming took 3 bases from V and 3 from J, leaving 9 bases between them. The CDR3 totals 13 residues. The CDR3 DNA follows: TGTGCCAGCAGCTTCTCGGACAGCTACGAGCAGTACTTC. It encodes CASSFSDSYEQYF.

This chain connects TRBV5-1 to TRBJ2-7, with TRBD1 identical over 9 bases. V trimming: 1 base; J trimming: 6 bases; junction bases outside the gene matches: 5. The CDR3 runs to 14 residues. From germline, CDR1 is SGHRS and CDR2 YFSETQ. The CDR3 DNA follows: TGCGCCAGCAGCTTGCGGGACAGGGTTGCCGAGCAGTACTTC. This gives the protein CASSLRDRVAEQYF.

Here the CDR3 DNA reads TGTGCCAGCAGTTTATATCCCCCGGACAGGGTGGGTAACTATGGCTACACCTTC. Encoded protein: CASSLYPPDRVGNYGYTF. V is TRBV28 and J is TRBJ1-2, with 8 bases fitting TRBD1. This CDR3 spans 18 amino acids. Germline V lookup: CDR1 MDHEN, CDR2 SYDVKM. V was clipped by 1 base and J by 1 base; unmatched bases: 11.

The chain recombines TRBV6-5 with TRBJ1-5; no clear D gene. CDR1 MNHEY and CDR2 SVGAGI come from the germline V gene. This CDR3 contains 15 residues. The V end lost 6 bases, the J end lost 1 base, and 13 bases lay between the germline ends. The CDR3 loop reads CASRPQIGSNQPQHF. The CDR3 DNA is TGTGCCAGCAGACCTCAAATCGGGAGCAATCAGCCCCAGCATTTT.

This clone was observed a handful of times. The chain uses TRBV2 and TRBJ2-7, with 9 nucleotides matching TRBD2. CDR3 size: 13 residues. Germline values: CDR1 SNHLY, CDR2 FYNNEI. With V trimmed by 11 bases and J by 4 bases, 9 bases remained unmatched. The CDR3 here is CAGRSSGTYEQYF. CDR3 DNA sequence: TGTGCCGGCCGCTCTAGCGGGACATACGAGCAGTACTTC.

The J gene is TRBJ1-4, the V gene TRBV28; D is unclear. V shed 5 bases and J shed 1 base, with 8 bases lying between them. Germline CDR1 MDHEN, CDR2 SYDVKM. The CDR3 spans 14 residues. CDR3 protein: CASSPRVTNEKLFF. For the CDR3, the DNA is TGTGCCAGCAGTCCCCGGGTAACTAATGAAAAACTGTTTTTT.

The chain joins TRBV13 to TRBJ2-3; maybe TRBD1 (6 bases). Trimming took 5 bases from V and 5 from J, leaving 20 bases between them. This CDR3 is built from 16 residues. The V gene's germline CDR1 is PRHDT and CDR2 FYEKMQ (reference sequence). In DNA form, the CDR3 reads TGTGCCAGCAGCATTAGGGGGACGCTTGATCGAGATACGCAGTATTTT. Translation: CASSIRGTLDRDTQYF.

The chain combines TRBV28 with TRBJ2-5; no clear D. The CDR3 loop spans 12 amino acids. CDR1 and CDR2 from the germline V gene are MDHEN and SYDVKM. Between the trimmed V and J ends, which lost 6 bases and 5 bases, there was a span of 10 bases. The CDR3 bases are TGTGCCAGCAGCCCCCCTATGGAGACCCAGTACTTC. Translation gives CASSPPMETQYF.

The J gene is TRBJ2-5, the V gene TRBV28; TRBD2 agrees at 10 bases. J was trimmed by 3 bases and V by 6 bases; bases with no gene match: 4. CDR3 length: 14 amino acids. Germline CDR1 MDHEN, CDR2 SYDVKM. The CDR3, as DNA: TGTGCCAGCAGCCCTCTAGCGGGAGAAGAGACCCAGTACTTC. It translates to CASSPLAGEETQYF.

This rearrangement joins TRBV11-2 to TRBJ1-3, with no clear D. The CDR3 has 12 residues. V dropped 6 bases and J dropped 8 bases, with 11 bases sitting between them. Germline CDR1 reads SGHAT; CDR2 reads FQNNGV. The DNA for the CDR3 is TGTGCCAGCAGTCCAAGCTGGGACACCATATATTTT. Amino acid sequence: CASSPSWDTIYF.

Here the CDR3 DNA reads TGTGCCAGCAGCCCCTTACGCGGGCTCTACAATGAGCAGTTCTTC. Translating it yields CASSPLRGLYNEQFF. The chain has TRBV5-6 and TRBJ2-1; the D gene is possibly TRBD2 (5 bases). There are 15 residues in the CDR3. Germline V lookup: CDR1 SGHDT, CDR2 YYEEEE. Trimming shortened V by 4 bases and J by 3 bases, and 14 bases separated the two germline ends.

The rearrangement uses TRBV4-3 and TRBJ2-7; D possibly corresponds to TRBD1 (5 bases). CDR3 length: 15 amino acids. The V end was cut by 4 bases, the J end by 5 bases, with 18 bases between. The V gene's germline CDR1 is LGHNA and CDR2 YSLEER. The CDR3 nucleotides are TGCGCCAGCAGCCCAGGCACAGGCTCGAAGAACGAGCAGTACTTC. It translates to CASSPGTGSKNEQYF.

J is TRBJ2-5 and V is TRBV7-9; D unclear. The CDR3 loop spans 13 amino acids. From germline, CDR1 is SEHNR and CDR2 FQNEAQ (reference sequence). V lost 8 bases to trimming and J lost 0 bases, with 10 bases between them. CDR3 in amino acids: CASEVADQETQYF. CDR3 nucleotides: TGTGCCAGCGAGGTGGCAGACCAAGAGACCCAGTACTTC.

The chain uses TRBV29-1 and TRBJ2-1; 7 nucleotides agree with TRBD2. Trimming at V came to 2 bases and at J to 9 bases, leaving 10 bases not matched to a gene. This CDR3 region has 14 residues. Germline CDR1 reads SQVTM; CDR2 reads ANQGSEA. The CDR3 bases are TGCAGCGTTGAACTTTCTCCTGGCGGGAGTGAGCAGTTCTTC. Translation gives CSVELSPGGSEQFF.

The gene calls are TRBV18 and TRBJ2-7; D remains unclear. This CDR3 contains 14 residues. Deletions cut 3 bases from V and 0 bases from J, with 9 bases between. Germline values: CDR1 KGHSH, CDR2 LQKENI. CDR3 nucleotides: TGTGCCAGCTCACCTGAGACAATCTCCTACGAGCAGTACTTC. It codes for CASSPETISYEQYF.

The DNA for the CDR3 is TGTGCCAGCAGTTACGTGAGCAATCAGCCCCAGCATTTT. This translates into CASSYVSNQPQHF. This chain uses TRBV6-5 with TRBJ1-5, with unresolved D. The CDR3 extends over 13 amino acids. The V end lost 2 bases, the J end lost 1 base, and 3 bases lay between the germline ends. Per the germline V gene, CDR1 is MNHEY and CDR2 is SVGAGI.

In this sample, this clone turned up once. This chain links TRBV6-1 with TRBJ2-7, with D possibly TRBD1 on 5 matching bases. Germline V gene sequence: CDR1 MNHNS, CDR2 SASEGT. V lost 3 bases and J lost 0, with 9 bases in between. The CDR3 covers 14 residues. CDR3 sequence: CASSDRESSYEQYF. The CDR3 nucleotides are TGTGCCAGCAGTGACAGGGAAAGCTCCTACGAGCAGTACTTC.

The CDR3 coding sequence is TGCAGCGTTGTTGAGCGGGACCCCTACGAGCAGTACTTC. Translation: CSVVERDPYEQYF. The chain combines TRBV29-1 with TRBJ2-7; 7 bases are a match to TRBD2. Germline V gives CDR1 SQVTM, CDR2 ANQGSEA. This CDR3 has 13 residues. J lost 2 bases, V lost 4 bases, and 5 bases had no gene match.

V usage is TRBV6-5 and J usage is TRBJ1-5; D call uncertain. V lost 0 bases and J 3 bases, leaving 6 bases between the germline ends. CDR3 length: 14 amino acids. The germline gives CDR1 MNHEY, CDR2 SVGAGI. For the CDR3, the DNA is TGTGCCAGCAGTTACTCAGGGTACAATCAGCCCCAGCATTTT. Amino acid sequence: CASSYSGYNQPQHF.

This chain joins TRBV9 and TRBJ1-4; TRBD1 matches at 11 bases. J lost 7 bases, V lost 0 bases, and 2 bases had no gene match. Germline V lookup: CDR1 SGDLS, CDR2 YYNGEE. The CDR3 is 15 amino acids. The CDR3 protein is CASSVGGTGGEKLFF. CDR3 DNA: TGTGCCAGCAGCGTAGGTGGGACAGGGGGTGAAAAACTGTTTTTT. The full variable domain, in which reference TRBV9 and TRBJ1-4 provide the parts outside the CDR3, is DSGVTQTPKHLITATGQRVTLRCSPRSGDLSVYWYQQSLDQGLQFLIQYYNGEERAKGNILERFSAQQFPDLHSELNLSSLELGDSALYFCASSVGGTGGEKLFFGSGTQLSVL.

This chain connects TRBV29-1 to TRBJ2-7; unclear D gene. This CDR3 is built from 11 residues. Germline CDR1 and CDR2: SQVTM and ANQGSEA. The germline V and J ends were trimmed by 7 bases and 6 bases, with 13 bases remaining between them. The CDR3 DNA follows: TGCAGCGCTGTCTACTTAGGCGAGCAGTACTTC. Amino acids: CSAVYLGEQYF.

The chain links TRBV7-8 to TRBJ2-1; D ambiguous. The germline gives CDR1 SGHVS, CDR2 FQNEAQ. Trimming shortened V by 2 bases and J by 12 bases, and 32 bases separated the two germline ends. The CDR3 covers 19 residues. The chain's CDR3 is CASSLPDRQIQETMIVQFF. Written as DNA, the CDR3 is TGTGCCAGCAGCTTACCGGACCGCCAGATACAAGAGACAATGATCGTGCAGTTCTTC.

The gene calls are TRBV5-5 and TRBJ1-5; 7 bases match TRBD1. J gave up 7 bases and V 2 bases, and 15 bases lay outside the gene matches. This CDR3 is 17 amino acids long. CDR1 is SGHKS and CDR2 is YYEKEE in the germline V gene (reference sequence). The CDR3: CASSFHKMAGGGQPQHF. CDR3 DNA sequence: TGTGCCAGCAGCTTCCACAAAATGGCAGGGGGTGGACAGCCCCAGCATTTT.

This chain uses TRBV5-1 with TRBJ1-2; D unclear. Germline CDR1 is SGHRS and CDR2 is YFSETQ. V was clipped by 0 bases and J by 7 bases, with 16 bases between them. The CDR3 runs to 15 residues. The CDR3 here is CASSLEPKPLFGYTF. The CDR3 region has the DNA TGCGCCAGCAGCTTGGAGCCAAAGCCCCTCTTTGGCTACACCTTC.

V is TRBV28 and J is TRBJ1-5; D gene uncertain. The CDR3 has 14 residues. Trimming left V 5 bases short and J 6 bases short, with 14 bases between. Germline V gene sequence: CDR1 MDHEN, CDR2 SYDVKM. CDR3 nucleotides: TGTGCCAGCAGTCCCCGGGTCTGGAGTCAGCCCCAGCATTTT. Protein product: CASSPRVWSQPQHF.

V and J are TRBV6-5 and TRBJ2-7; D unresolved. The CDR3 is 14 amino acids. V gave up 0 bases and J gave up 4 bases, with 10 bases separating them. Germline V CDR1 and CDR2: MNHEY, SVGAGI. This CDR3 reads CASSYSKRLYEQYF. CDR3 nucleotides: TGTGCCAGCAGTTACTCTAAGAGGTTGTACGAGCAGTACTTC.

The chain combines TRBV2 with TRBJ1-5; maybe TRBD1 (6 bases). The ends were cut back, 6 bases at V and 9 bases at J, with 15 bases in the middle. The CDR3 sequence is 13 residues long. The germline V gene encodes CDR1 SNHLY and CDR2 FYNNEI. CDR3 DNA: TGTGCCAGCAGCATAGGGGGTGTGCGGCCCCAGCATTTT. It encodes CASSIGGVRPQHF.

A few counts support this clone. This sequence joins TRBV27 and TRBJ1-1, with a tentative D call TRBD1 (5 bases). The CDR3 loop spans 14 amino acids. V shed 3 bases and J shed 4 bases, with 12 bases lying between them. The V gene's germline CDR1 is MNHEY and CDR2 SMNVEV (reference sequence). The CDR3 coding sequence is TGTGCCAGCAGTTTTCGGGGGTCGGGCACTGAAGCTTTCTTT. Encoded protein: CASSFRGSGTEAFF.

CDR3 in amino acids: CAWSVQGNTEAFF. The CDR3 DNA reads as TGTGCCTGGAGTGTACAAGGGAACACTGAAGCTTTCTTT. The chain is built from TRBV30 and TRBJ1-1; D not resolved. CDR1 is GTSNPN, CDR2 SVGIG, per germline (reference sequence). Trimming took 0 bases from V and 1 from J, leaving 6 bases between them. The CDR3 sequence is 13 residues long.

The gene calls are TRBV20-1 and TRBJ2-3; D perhaps matches TRBD2 (5 bases). Germline V gene sequence: CDR1 DFQATT, CDR2 SNEGSKA (reference sequence). This CDR3 spans 11 amino acids. V shed 8 bases and J shed 8 bases, with 14 bases lying between them. The CDR3 protein is CSTPGSGTQYF. CDR3 DNA: TGCAGTACTCCGGGGTCGGGTACGCAGTATTTT.

V is TRBV28 and J is TRBJ1-4, with D maybe TRBD1 (5 bases). The germline V and J ends were trimmed by 4 bases and 6 bases, with 12 bases remaining between them. Germline V gene data show CDR1 as MDHEN and CDR2 as SYDVKM. The CDR3 runs to 14 residues. The CDR3 region is CASSSREEDEKLFF. The DNA of the CDR3 is TGTGCCAGCAGTTCCAGGGAAGAGGATGAAAAACTGTTTTTT.